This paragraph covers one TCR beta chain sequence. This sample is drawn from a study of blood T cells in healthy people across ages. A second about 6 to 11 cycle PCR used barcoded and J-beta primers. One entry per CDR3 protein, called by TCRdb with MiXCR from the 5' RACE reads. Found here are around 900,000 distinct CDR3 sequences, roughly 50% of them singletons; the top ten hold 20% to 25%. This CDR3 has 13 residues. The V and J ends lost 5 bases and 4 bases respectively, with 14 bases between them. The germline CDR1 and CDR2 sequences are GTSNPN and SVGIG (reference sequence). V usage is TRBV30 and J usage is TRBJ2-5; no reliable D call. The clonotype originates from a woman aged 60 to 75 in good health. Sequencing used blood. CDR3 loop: CAWRARFLETQYF. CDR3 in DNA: TGTGCCTGGCGAGCAAGGTTTCTAGAGACCCAGTACTTC.